These 32 T cell receptor beta chains were sequenced from one sample in a study of Graves' ophthalmopathy and Graves' hyperthyroidism. Amplifying from RNA transcripts, the study obtained TCR beta CDR3 regions. RT-PCR in the first round used HTBI primers; a second-round multiplex PCR followed. TCRdb ran MiXCR on the multiplex PCR reads and lists one entry per CDR3 protein. Altogether more than 550,000 distinct CDR3 sequences are present, 35% to 50% being singletons, with the ten largest covering roughly 3%. The specimen was peripheral blood. The receptors were gathered from an adult man with Graves' ophthalmopathy.

The rearrangement links TRBV5-1 to TRBJ2-7; D may be TRBD1 or TRBD2 (5 bases each). The germline gives CDR1 SGHRS, CDR2 YFSETQ. This CDR3 comprises 16 residues. Between the trimmed V and J ends, which lost 4 bases and 3 bases, there was a span of 20 bases. CDR3 coding DNA: TGCGCCAGCAGCCCCGAGGGGCTCCTCTATGGCTACGAGCAGTACTTC. Translated: CASSPEGLLYGYEQYF.

Note on this clonotype: A read error may be the cause here, since a much bigger clone is one base away. The genes are TRBV12-3 or TRBV12-4 and TRBJ1-2, with D tentatively TRBD1 (6 bases). The germline V and J ends were trimmed by 5 bases and 8 bases, with 12 bases remaining between them. The CDR3 runs 12 residues. The CDR3 loop reads CASSLGHGGYTF. For the CDR3, the DNA is TGTGCCAGCAGTCTGGGACATGGAGGCTACACCTTC.

In its sample, this clonotype was seen a few times. The chain recombines TRBV4-3 with TRBJ1-1; perhaps TRBD1 as D (6 bases). CDR1 is LGHNA and CDR2 is YSLEER in the germline V gene. V was shortened by 7 bases and J by 5 bases, with 17 bases between the two germline ends. The CDR3 contains 14 residues. Here the CDR3 reads CASTPGAGLTEAFF. The CDR3 DNA follows: TGCGCCAGCACCCCAGGGGCAGGGCTGACTGAAGCTTTCTTT.

The rearrangement uses TRBV7-8 and TRBJ2-7; tentatively, D is TRBD2 (6 bases). The CDR3 is 14 amino acids. Trimming pared 4 bases from V and 5 bases from J, leaving 15 bases between. CDR1 and CDR2 (germline): SGHVS, FQNEAQ. The CDR3 bases are TGTGCCAGCAGCTCAAGACCCGGGGGACACGAGCAGTACTTC. Protein: CASSSRPGGHEQYF.

J is TRBJ2-5 and V is TRBV2, with D possibly matching TRBD2 (5 bases). The CDR3 has 12 residues. Trimming shortened V by 7 bases and J by 7 bases, and 13 bases separated the two germline ends. The germline V gene has CDR1 SNHLY and CDR2 FYNNEI. The CDR3 DNA is TGTGCCAGCACCGAAGGCCGGGGGACCCAGTACTTC. This codes for CASTEGRGTQYF.

This clonotype was observed at least ten times. The chain recombines TRBV6-4 with TRBJ1-1; no reliable D call. CDR3 length equals 13 residues. Germline CDR1 reads MRHNA; CDR2 reads SNTAGT. V was cut by 2 bases and J by 3 bases, with 7 bases left in between. CDR3 DNA: TGTGCCAGCAGTGACACTCGTCACACTGAAGCTTTCTTT. It specifies CASSDTRHTEAFF.

Comment on this clonotype: A much larger clone lies one base from this, so it may be a read error. The chain carries TRBV2 and TRBJ2-5; TRBD2 matches at 7 bases. Germline-derived CDR1 and CDR2 are SNHLY and FYNNEI. V dropped 0 bases and J dropped 4; count of bases not matched to a gene: 8. The CDR3 sequence is 16 residues long. CDR3 in DNA: TGTGCCAGCAGTGAAGCGGGCGGGAGAAGGGGAGAGACCCAGTACTTC. Translated, it gives CASSEAGGRRGETQYF.

The V gene is TRBV7-9, the J gene TRBJ1-5; 8 positions match TRBD1. The CDR3 is made up of 18 amino acids. In germline, CDR1 is SEHNR, CDR2 FQNEAQ (reference sequence). The trim removed 3 bases at V and 0 bases at J, leaving 10 bases unmatched. CDR3 protein: CASSLGDRKTYSNQPQHF. For the CDR3, the DNA is TGTGCCAGCAGCTTGGGGGACAGGAAGACGTATAGCAATCAGCCCCAGCATTTT.

At least ten counts were recorded for this clonotype. The chain couples TRBV7-2 to TRBJ2-7; 8 nucleotides match TRBD2. The CDR3 contains 14 residues. J gave up 7 bases and V 3 bases, and 8 bases lay outside the gene matches. CDR1 is SGHTA and CDR2 is FQGNSA in the germline V gene. In DNA form, the CDR3 reads TGTGCCAGCAGCTTCCGAGCGGGAGAAAGAGAGCAGTACTTC. Translated, it gives CASSFRAGEREQYF.

This clonotype was observed at least ten times. In DNA form, the CDR3 reads TGTGCCAGCAGCTTAGACAGGGGCGAGCAGTACTTC. As protein: CASSLDRGEQYF. V is TRBV6-5 and J is TRBJ2-7; 8 bases line up with TRBD1. The CDR3 extends over 12 amino acids. V gave up 6 bases and J gave up 6 bases; unmatched junction bases: 4. Germline V lookup: CDR1 MNHEY, CDR2 SVGAGI.

This clonotype has ten or more counts. The rearrangement links TRBV2 to TRBJ1-2; no firm D call. Germline CDR1 SNHLY, CDR2 FYNNEI. This CDR3 is 12 amino acids long. The V gene lost 5 bases and the J gene lost 4 bases, with 8 bases spanning the gap. The CDR3 loop reads CASSISPYGYTF. The CDR3 coding sequence is TGTGCCAGCAGTATAAGCCCCTATGGCTACACCTTC.

In the case of this clonotype: One base away lies a much larger clone, so this may be a sequencing read error. The genes are TRBV20-1 and TRBJ1-4, with 7 positions matching TRBD1. The CDR3 runs to 15 residues. Germline V CDR1 and CDR2: DFQATT, SNEGSKA (reference sequence). The DNA for the CDR3 is TGCAGTGCGATGATCCCGGGACAGACAGATGAAAAACTGGTTTTT. Its translation: CSAMIPGQTDEKLVF.

The chain joins TRBV10-3 to TRBJ1-1, with D tentatively TRBD1 (5 bases). Trimming left V 4 bases short and J 2 bases short, with 23 bases between. The CDR3 loop spans 18 amino acids. Germline CDR1 and CDR2: ENHRY and SYGVKD. The CDR3 region is CAISGAGGRAGLNTEAFF. In DNA, the CDR3 is TGTGCCATCAGTGGCGCTGGGGGAAGGGCAGGATTAAACACTGAAGCTTTCTTT.

The chain uses TRBV18 and TRBJ2-5; unclear D gene. V lost 6 bases and J lost 7, with 12 bases in between. The CDR3 loop spans 12 amino acids. In germline, CDR1 is KGHSH, CDR2 LQKENI. CDR3 bases: TGTGCCAGCTCCGATAATAAGGCGACCCAGTACTTC. Translation gives CASSDNKATQYF.

The rearrangement uses TRBV11-1 and TRBJ1-5; 8 bases line up with TRBD1. After removal of 2 bases from V and 8 bases from J, the junction contained 14 bases not matched to a gene. Germline V gene sequence: CDR1 SGHAT, CDR2 FQDESV (reference sequence). The CDR3 has 17 amino acids. CDR3 sequence: CASSLHVTGAGHEPQHF. The CDR3 DNA follows: TGTGCCAGCAGCTTACACGTGACAGGGGCGGGCCATGAGCCCCAGCATTTT. The full variable domain, its missing parts supplied by reference TRBV11-1 and TRBJ1-5, is EAEVAQSPRYKITEKSQAVAFWCDPISGHATLYWYRQILGQGPELLVQFQDESVVDDSQLPKDRFSAERLKGVDSTLKIQPAELGDSAMYLCASSLHVTGAGHEPQHFGDGTRLSIL.

There are many counts of this clonotype. The J gene is TRBJ1-6, the V gene TRBV20-1, with D hard to call. V dropped 2 bases and J dropped 0 bases, with 8 bases sitting between them. Germline V gene data show CDR1 as DFQATT and CDR2 as SNEGSKA (reference sequence). The CDR3 sequence is 15 residues long. For the CDR3, the DNA is TGCAGTGCTAGATATCCGAGCTCCTATAATTCACCCCTCCACTTT. As protein: CSARYPSSYNSPLHF.

This sequence joins TRBV29-1 and TRBJ1-4; perhaps TRBD1 as D (5 bases). Germline V lookup: CDR1 SQVTM, CDR2 ANQGSEA. V was trimmed by 4 bases and J by 8 bases, leaving 14 bases between them. The CDR3 is 13 amino acids. The CDR3 DNA sequence: TGCAGCGTTGGGGGCCCCAGGGAGGAAAAACTGTTTTTT. Translated, it gives CSVGGPREEKLFF. The whole variable domain, remainder taken from reference TRBV29-1 and TRBJ1-4, is SAVISQKPSRDICQRGTSLTIQCQVDSQVTMMFWYRQQPGQSLTLIATANQGSEATYESGFVIDKFPISRPNLTFSTLTVSNMSPEDSSIYLCSVGGPREEKLFFGSGTQLSVL.

This rearrangement joins TRBV7-8 to TRBJ1-1; D gene ambiguous. Germline-derived CDR1 and CDR2 are SGHVS and FQNEAQ. This CDR3 has 15 residues. Between the trimmed V and J ends, which lost 2 bases and 2 bases, there was a span of 12 bases. CDR3 in amino acids: CASSLNGRINTEAFF. In nucleotides, the CDR3 is TGTGCCAGCAGCTTAAACGGGAGAATAAACACTGAAGCTTTCTTT.

Comments on this clonotype: A much larger clone differs from this one at a single base, so this may be a read error. The chain combines TRBV25-1 with TRBJ2-5, with TRBD2 matching 8 bases. Germline-derived CDR1 and CDR2 are MGHDK and SYGVNS. The CDR3 is 16 amino acids. CDR3 residues: CVSSPRGAGVMETQYF. The CDR3 bases are TGTGTCAGCAGCCCCAGGGGAGCGGGAGTTATGGAGACCCAGTACTTC.

The V gene is TRBV20-1, the J gene TRBJ2-2, with 16 bases fitting TRBD2. The CDR3 loop spans 15 amino acids. Per germline, CDR1 DFQATT and CDR2 SNEGSKA (reference sequence). The V and J ends lost 4 bases and 6 bases, in that order; junction bases with no gene match: 2. This chain's CDR3 is CSAIGTSGRAGELFF. The CDR3 region has the DNA TGCAGTGCTATTGGGACTAGCGGGAGGGCCGGGGAGCTGTTTTTT.

The rearrangement uses TRBV30 and TRBJ1-6; D possibly corresponds to TRBD1 (6 bases). CDR1 and CDR2 from the germline V gene are GTSNPN and SVGIG (reference sequence). V was trimmed by 2 bases and J by 8 bases, leaving 10 bases between them. This CDR3 is 13 amino acids long. In DNA, the CDR3 is TGTGCCTGGAGTCCACAGGGAGATTCACCCCTCCACTTT. Its protein is CAWSPQGDSPLHF.

Ten or more counts support this clonotype. J is TRBJ2-7 and V is TRBV12-3 or TRBV12-4; 8 bases align to TRBD1. V lost 2 bases and J lost 1; bases outside the gene matches: 1. The CDR3 sequence is 14 residues long. CDR3 DNA: TGTGCCAGCAGTTTACAGGGGGCGTCCTACGAGCAGTACTTC. This codes for CASSLQGASYEQYF.

This clonotype was seen at least ten times. J is TRBJ2-7 and V is TRBV10-3, with 7 bases lining up with TRBD1. The germline CDR1 and CDR2 sequences are ENHRY and SYGVKD. The length of the CDR3 is 14 residues. The V and J ends lost 4 bases and 6 bases, in that order; junction bases with no gene match: 9. Here the CDR3 reads CAISVGQAPIEQYF. The CDR3 nucleotides are TGTGCCATCAGTGTTGGACAGGCCCCGATCGAGCAGTACTTC.

The sample holds many counts of this clonotype. V is TRBV5-6 and J is TRBJ1-2; TRBD1 aligns across 8 bases. With V trimmed by 4 bases and J by 2 bases, 7 bases remained unmatched. The CDR3 contains 15 residues. Germline lookup yields CDR1 SGHDT and CDR2 YYEEEE. CDR3 nucleotide sequence: TGTGCCAGCAGCCCCTTTGGGACAGGAAACTATGGCTACACCTTC. Translation: CASSPFGTGNYGYTF.

Comment on this clonotype: Possible read error: a much larger clone is one base away. This chain links TRBV29-1 with TRBJ2-7; 7 nucleotides line up with TRBD1. Per the germline V gene, CDR1 is SQVTM and CDR2 is ANQGSEA. V gave up 4 bases and J gave up 9 bases; unmatched junction bases: 12. This CDR3 comprises 13 residues. The CDR3 loop is CSVGQGILTGQYF. The CDR3 DNA is TGCAGCGTTGGACAGGGAATTCTGACCGGGCAGTACTTC.

This clonotype occurred a few times. One end of the junction does not line up with germline, which may come from a read error. V usage is TRBV2 and J usage is TRBJ1-5; tentatively, D is TRBD1 (5 bases). The CDR3 contains 20 residues. The germline CDR1 and CDR2 sequences are SNHLY and FYNNEI. The CDR3 is CASSQEALLRDVNSNQPQHF. For the CDR3, the DNA is TGCGCCAGCAGCCAAGAGGCGTTACTCCGGGACGTAAATAGCAATCAGCCCCAGCATTTT.

The rearrangement joins TRBV3-1 to TRBJ1-1; D gene unclear. Trimming pared 0 bases from V and 9 bases from J, leaving 11 bases between. The CDR3 length is 13 residues. Germline V lookup: CDR1 LGHDT, CDR2 YNNKEL (reference sequence). The CDR3 loop reads CASSQEGRAQAFF. In DNA, the CDR3 is TGTGCCAGCAGCCAAGAAGGAAGGGCTCAAGCTTTCTTT.

This clonotype was seen at least ten times. The rearrangement joins TRBV4-2 to TRBJ2-5; 7 bases fit TRBD2. Looked up from germline, CDR1 is LGHNA and CDR2 is YNFKEQ. The CDR3 totals 14 residues. V lost 3 bases and J lost 5; bases outside the gene matches: 6. The chain's CDR3 is CASSQGGHSETQYF. DNA for the CDR3: TGTGCCAGCAGCCAGGGAGGGCACTCGGAGACCCAGTACTTC.

Concerning this clonotype itself: Germline is not matched at one junction end, which may reflect a read error. This chain's CDR3 is CATSRVAKEAQYF. As DNA, the CDR3 is TGTGCCACCAGCAGAGTAGCGAAAGAGGCCCAGTACTTC. The J gene is TRBJ2-5, the V gene TRBV15; the D gene is possibly TRBD2 (5 bases). Germline-derived CDR1 and CDR2 are LNHNV and YYDKDF (reference sequence). This CDR3 has 13 residues. The whole variable domain, remainder taken from reference TRBV15 and TRBJ2-5, is DAMVIQNPRYQVTQFGKPVTLSCSQTLNHNVMYWYQQKSSQAPKLLFHYYDKDFNNEADTPDNFQSRRPNTSFCFLDIRSPGLGDTAMYLCATSRVAKEAQYFGPGTRLLVL.

The chain employs TRBV7-3 and TRBJ1-2, with a possible D match to TRBD1 (5 bases). Germline lookup yields CDR1 SGHTA and CDR2 FQGTGA. The CDR3 runs to 14 residues. V was trimmed by 6 bases and J by 2 bases, leaving 13 bases between them. The CDR3: CASSEGVTNYGYTF. The CDR3 bases are TGTGCCAGCAGTGAAGGGGTTACGAACTATGGCTACACCTTC. Looking up the rest from reference TRBV7-3 and TRBJ1-2 gives the full variable domain: GAGVSQTPSNKVTEKGKYVELRCDPISGHTALYWYRQSLGQGPEFLIYFQGTGAADDSGLPNDRFFAVRPEGSVSTLKIQRTERGDSAVYLCASSEGVTNYGYTFGSGTRLTVV.

In the case of this clonotype: A much larger clone differs from this one at a single base, so this may be a read error. The rearrangement links TRBV7-9 to TRBJ1-3; weak D call: TRBD1 (6 bases). This CDR3 spans 14 amino acids. Germline V gene sequence: CDR1 SEHNR, CDR2 FQNEAQ (reference sequence). The CDR3 reads CTSKTGLPGNTIYF. The CDR3 coding sequence is TGTACCAGCAAAACAGGGCTACCTGGAAACACCATATATTTT. Full variable domain (outside the CDR3, taken from reference TRBV7-9 and TRBJ1-3): DTGVSQNPRHKITKRGQNVTFRCDPISEHNRLYWYRQTLGQGPEFLTYFQNEAQLEKSRLLSDRFSAERPKGSFSTLEIQRTEQGDSAMYLCTSKTGLPGNTIYFGEGSWLTVV.

This clonotype was seen a handful of times. V is TRBV12-3 or TRBV12-4 and J is TRBJ1-1, with TRBD1 matching over 7 bases. J lost 11 bases, V lost 5 bases, and 17 bases had no gene match. This CDR3 is 15 amino acids long. DNA of the CDR3: TGTGCCAGCAGTCCTAGTGGACAGGACTCAGTGGGGGCTTTCTTT. Amino acid sequence: CASSPSGQDSVGAFF.